These 11 T cell receptor beta chains came from one sample sequenced in a study of OX40 agonist ivuxolimab in advanced cancers. Clones were read by immunoSEQ multiplex PCR, and TCRdb kept only the in-frame ones, dropping some. The table records about 46,000 clones, roughly 90% of them present only once. Sample: CD4+ or CD8+ T cells sorted from blood, taken in a trial of the OX40 agonist ivuxolimab. These receptors all stem from an adult with an advanced solid tumor such as melanoma, head and neck, liver or kidney cancer.

The rearrangement joins TRBV27 to TRBJ2-1; no clear D. The CDR3 covers 13 residues. V was shortened by 3 bases and J by 2 bases, with 5 bases between the two germline ends. CDR1 is MNHEY and CDR2 is SMNVEV in the germline V gene (reference sequence). CDR3 residues: CASSFMAYNEQFF. The CDR3 nucleotides read TGTGCCAGCAGTTTCATGGCCTACAATGAGCAGTTCTTC.

This chain joins TRBV7-2 and TRBJ2-7; D is ambiguous. The CDR3 has 11 amino acids. The germline V gene encodes CDR1 SGHTA and CDR2 FQGNSA. V lost 4 bases to trimming and J lost 4 bases, with 5 bases between them. The CDR3 protein is CASSWAYEQYF. CDR3 nucleotides: TGTGCCAGCAGCTGGGCGTACGAGCAGTACTTC.

The CDR3 here is CASSSQTPGGEYRNQPQHF. For the CDR3, the DNA is TGTGCCAGCAGTTCGCAAACCCCAGGGGGCGAGTATAGGAATCAGCCCCAGCATTTT. J is TRBJ1-5 and V is TRBV27; 8 bases are a match to TRBD1. Looked up from germline, CDR1 is MNHEY and CDR2 is SMNVEV (reference sequence). V lost 4 bases to trimming and J lost 4 bases; unmatched junction nucleotides: 18. The CDR3 is 19 amino acids.

The rearrangement joins TRBV2 to TRBJ1-5; 12 bases align to TRBD1. The V and J ends lost 5 bases and 7 bases, in that order; junction bases with no gene match: 6. The germline V gene has CDR1 SNHLY and CDR2 FYNNEI. The CDR3 spans 15 residues. The CDR3 spells CASSSGTGGWQPQHF. Here the CDR3 DNA reads TGTGCCAGCAGTTCCGGGACAGGGGGCTGGCAGCCCCAGCATTTT.

The rearrangement uses TRBV7-9 and TRBJ2-7; 9 bases fit TRBD2. V lost 3 bases and J lost 2; bases outside the gene matches: 5. Looked up from germline, CDR1 is SEHNR and CDR2 is FQNEAQ (reference sequence). The CDR3 covers 15 residues. CDR3 sequence (DNA): TGTGCCAGCAGCTTTTACGGGACTAGCCCCTACGAGCAGTACTTC. As protein: CASSFYGTSPYEQYF.

The chain carries TRBV18 and TRBJ2-3; weak D call: TRBD2 (5 bases). With 6 bases removed from V and 4 bases from J, the gap between germline ends came to 11 bases. The CDR3 runs to 13 residues. CDR1 and CDR2 (germline): KGHSH, LQKENI. CDR3 residues: CASSRVGPDTQYF. The CDR3 region has the DNA TGTGCCAGCTCGCGGGTAGGCCCAGATACGCAGTATTTT.

The chain links TRBV21-1 to TRBJ1-5; the tabulated D call, TRBD1, remains unverified against the DNA. TRBV21-1 is classified as a pseudogene. This CDR3 spans 17 amino acids. CDR3 sequence reads: CASNRTGGKWGNQPQHF. The CDR3 nucleotides read TGTGCCAGCAATCGGACAGGGGGCAAATGGGGCAATCAGCCCCAGCATTTT.

The gene calls are TRBV4-1 and TRBJ2-3, with a weak D call TRBD2 (5 bases). The CDR3 contains 18 residues. The germline CDR1 and CDR2 sequences are MGHRA and YSYEKL. The ends were cut back, 0 bases at V and 4 bases at J, with 20 bases in the middle. The CDR3 DNA reads TGCGCCAGCAGCCAAGATTGGTGGGAGAGGATGGATGCAGATACGCAGTATTTT. This sequence encodes CASSQDWWERMDADTQYF.

The V gene is TRBV27, the J gene TRBJ2-2, with 7 bases matching TRBD2. Trimming at V came to 6 bases and at J to 3 bases, leaving 10 bases not matched to a gene. Germline CDR1 reads MNHEY; CDR2 reads SMNVEV (reference sequence). The CDR3 extends over 16 amino acids. In nucleotides, the CDR3 is TGTGCCAGCAGACAGCCCCGGGAGGTGGACACCGGGGAGCTGTTTTTT. Translated, it gives CASRQPREVDTGELFF.

The genes are TRBV27 and TRBJ1-5, with a possible D match to TRBD1 (5 bases). V lost 2 bases and J lost 0, with 14 bases in between. CDR3 length: 17 residues. The germline V gene has CDR1 MNHEY and CDR2 SMNVEV (reference sequence). CDR3 sequence reads: CASSLARVVGSNQPQHF. Written as DNA, the CDR3 is TGTGCCAGCAGTTTAGCCAGGGTGGTTGGTAGCAATCAGCCCCAGCATTTT.

CDR3 in DNA: TGCAGCGTCTTAGATCAGGGCGAGCAGTACGTC. Its translation: CSVLDQGEQYV. V gene TRBV29-1 combines with J gene TRBJ2-7, with a possible D match to TRBD1 (5 bases). The CDR3 is 11 residues long. The V gene's germline CDR1 is SQVTM and CDR2 ANQGSEA. V shed 6 bases and J shed 6 bases, with 12 bases lying between them.